The clone carrying this T cell receptor (beta chain) was counted once. Original data processing: Reference gene primer amplification yielded estimated nucleated cell counts. TCRdb keeps only in-frame clones here, not all; method: immunoSEQ multiplex PCR. V and J calls plus clone size are reproduced from that table; the DNA served to infer D and trimming. The table has some 16,000 clones, over 75% seen once; the top ten hold about a sixth. The sample belongs to a study of blood T cell repertoires in COVID-19. Study information: Both acute and convalescent COVID-19 samples were obtained from the United States, Italy and Spain. PBMCs, B-cell-depleted T cells, or T cells provided the cDNA or gDNA that made up the material.

This CDR3 contains 14 residues. Germline trimming cut 5 bases from V and 5 bases from J; bases unmatched to any gene: 6. In germline, CDR1 is MNHEY, CDR2 SVGAGI. The sequencing input was peripheral blood. The J gene is TRBJ2-5, the V gene TRBV6-5, with 9 nucleotides matching TRBD1. This sequence was found in a human donor with active COVID-19. The donor label of this sample is uncertain. The CDR3 DNA reads as TGTGCCAGCAGTAAAACAGGGGGCGGTGAGACCCAGTACTTC. Translating it yields CASSKTGGGETQYF.